The 28 T cell receptor beta chains below were found in one sample sequenced in a study of CD8 T cells in Susac syndrome. The authors reverse transcribed about 0.5 to 1 ug RNA with random hexamers. TCRdb itself ran the immunoSEQ multiplex PCR reads through MiXCR, one entry per CDR3 protein. The repertoire consists of under 200,000 distinct CDR3 sequences, with 95% to 97% occurring once and the leading ten covering 0.1% to 0.15%. Sequences were obtained from CD4+ T cells from PBMCs. These receptors all come from a human donor with Susac syndrome.

V is TRBV6-2 or TRBV6-3 and J is TRBJ2-3, with 14 bases aligning to TRBD2. V lost 5 bases, J lost 5 bases, and 9 bases stayed unmatched. Germline V CDR1 and CDR2: MNHEY, SVGEGT. The length of the CDR3 is 17 residues. The CDR3 DNA is TGTGCCAGCAGTAAAAGACTAGCGGGGGGGCCAGAAGATACGCAGTATTTT. As protein: CASSKRLAGGPEDTQYF.

The J gene is TRBJ2-2, the V gene TRBV20-1; TRBD1 matches at 7 bases. Trimming at V came to 0 bases and at J to 0 bases, leaving 7 bases not matched to a gene. CDR3 length: 17 residues. Germline V gene data show CDR1 as DFQATT and CDR2 as SNEGSKA (reference sequence). This CDR3 reads CSARDLRGQTNTGELFF. The CDR3, as DNA: TGCAGTGCTAGAGATCTAAGGGGGCAGACGAACACCGGGGAGCTGTTTTTT.

The V and J genes are TRBV5-6 and TRBJ2-2; tentative D call: TRBD2 (6 bases). There are 15 residues in the CDR3. Germline loops: CDR1 SGHDT, CDR2 YYEEEE. V shed 0 bases and J shed 5 bases, with 11 bases lying between them. As DNA, the CDR3 is TGTGCCAGCAGCTTGGCTCCGCGGGGAACCGGGGAGCTGTTTTTT. Amino acid sequence: CASSLAPRGTGELFF.

The V and J genes are TRBV29-1 and TRBJ2-1; 11 bases fit TRBD2. V shed 4 bases and J 7 bases; nucleotides not matched to a gene: 3. The CDR3 contains 13 residues. Per the germline V gene, CDR1 is SQVTM and CDR2 is ANQGSEA. The CDR3, as DNA: TGCAGCGTTGTATCTAGCGGGGGGAATGAGCAGTTCTTC. Encoded protein: CSVVSSGGNEQFF.

The chain couples TRBV27 to TRBJ1-5; D is possibly TRBD1 (6 bases). CDR1 and CDR2 (germline): MNHEY, SMNVEV (reference sequence). The CDR3 has 15 amino acids. Trimming removed 5 bases from V and 0 bases from J, with 11 bases in between. The CDR3 region is CASSRYRDSNQPQHF. CDR3 sequence (DNA): TGTGCCAGCAGTAGATACAGGGATAGCAATCAGCCCCAGCATTTT.

The J gene is TRBJ2-7, the V gene TRBV6-5; tentatively, D is TRBD1 or TRBD2 (5 bases each). The CDR3 consists of 18 residues. Trimming removed 4 bases at V and 0 bases at J, with 22 bases between. Germline lookup yields CDR1 MNHEY and CDR2 SVGAGI. CDR3 nucleotides: TGTGCCAGCAGTTTTTACTGGCTCCGGGACGGGGACTCCTACGAGCAGTACGTC. As protein: CASSFYWLRDGDSYEQYV.

This chain uses TRBV7-2 with TRBJ2-6; TRBD1 aligns across 7 bases. The V gene's germline CDR1 is SGHTA and CDR2 FQGNSA. Losses at the gene ends were 6 bases for V and 0 bases for J; bases not matched to a gene: 14. The CDR3 runs to 19 residues. CDR3 region: CASRLNRGQPSSGANVLTF. In DNA, the CDR3 is TGTGCCAGCAGGTTAAACCGGGGACAGCCGAGCTCTGGGGCCAACGTCCTGACTTTC.

The chain uses TRBV2 and TRBJ2-5; 8 bases match TRBD1. CDR1 and CDR2 from the germline V gene are SNHLY and FYNNEI. After removal of 8 bases from V and 5 bases from J, the junction contained 4 bases not matched to a gene. The CDR3 extends over 12 amino acids. This CDR3 is CASGQGGETQYF. In DNA, the CDR3 is TGTGCCAGCGGACAGGGCGGGGAGACCCAGTACTTC.

V usage is TRBV5-6 and J usage is TRBJ1-5; possible D gene TRBD1, 5 bases. Trimming took off 3 bases at V and 0 bases at J, with 7 bases between the two ends. The germline V gene has CDR1 SGHDT and CDR2 YYEEEE. This CDR3 contains 14 residues. CDR3 sequence: CASSSQDSNQPQHF. As DNA, the CDR3 is TGTGCCAGCAGCTCACAGGATAGCAATCAGCCCCAGCATTTT.

The rearrangement links TRBV7-9 to TRBJ2-3; D is perhaps TRBD1 (6 bases). This CDR3 spans 13 amino acids. With 4 bases removed from V and 4 bases from J, the gap between germline ends came to 9 bases. Germline CDR1 is SEHNR and CDR2 is FQNEAQ (reference sequence). The DNA of the CDR3 is TGTGCCAGCAGCTCCAGGGGACCAGATACGCAGTATTTT. Its translation is CASSSRGPDTQYF.

The chain has TRBV7-9 and TRBJ2-5; no clear D gene. This CDR3 comprises 15 residues. V lost 1 base, J lost 3 bases, and 12 bases lay in between. Germline CDR1 reads SEHNR; CDR2 reads FQNEAQ (reference sequence). The CDR3 region has the DNA TGTGCCAGCAGCTTAGGCGGAGACCCTAAAGAGACCCAGTACTTC. Protein: CASSLGGDPKETQYF.

The chain employs TRBV9 and TRBJ2-1; D possibly corresponds to TRBD1 (5 bases). V was clipped by 0 bases and J by 8 bases, with 15 bases between them. The CDR3 contains 15 residues. Germline lookup yields CDR1 SGDLS and CDR2 YYNGEE. For the CDR3, the DNA is TGTGCCAGCAGCGTAGACGGCTCTACCAGGGATGAGCAGTTCTTC. Residues: CASSVDGSTRDEQFF.

The CDR3 is CSARDPARGTGNTIYF. As DNA, the CDR3 is TGCAGTGCTAGAGATCCCGCCAGGGGGACTGGAAACACCATATATTTT. The rearrangement links TRBV20-1 to TRBJ1-3, with 7 nucleotides matching TRBD1. The CDR3 consists of 16 residues. Germline loops: CDR1 DFQATT, CDR2 SNEGSKA (reference sequence). V lost 0 bases, J lost 2 bases, and 7 bases stayed unmatched.

J is TRBJ2-5 and V is TRBV6-5, with TRBD1 matching over 8 bases. The CDR3 sequence is 13 residues long. The J segment lost 5 bases and the V segment lost 4 bases, leaving 3 bases of the junction unmatched. Germline V gene data show CDR1 as MNHEY and CDR2 as SVGAGI. The CDR3 DNA reads as TGTGCCAGCAGTTGGACAGGGTTGGAGACCCAGTACTTC. Its protein product is CASSWTGLETQYF.

The genes are TRBV29-1 and TRBJ2-3; tentatively, D is TRBD1 (5 bases). Germline V gene lookup returns CDR1 SQVTM and CDR2 ANQGSEA. The CDR3 covers 14 residues. V was cut by 4 bases and J by 0 bases, with 11 bases left in between. The CDR3 coding sequence is TGCAGCGTTGGGGGCACCGGGAGCACAGATACGCAGTATTTT. Translation gives CSVGGTGSTDTQYF.

This chain uses TRBV27 with TRBJ2-1, with no clear D. The CDR3 extends over 13 amino acids. Germline values: CDR1 MNHEY, CDR2 SMNVEV (reference sequence). V shed 5 bases and J shed 7 bases, with 12 bases lying between them. CDR3 nucleotide sequence: TGTGCCAGCAGTCTGGACCACCTTAATGAGCAGTTCTTC. This codes for CASSLDHLNEQFF.

The chain combines TRBV18 with TRBJ1-2; D might be TRBD1 (5 bases). Germline CDR1 is KGHSH and CDR2 is LQKENI. Trimming removed 4 bases from V and 8 bases from J, with 14 bases in between. The CDR3 is 13 residues long. CDR3 DNA: TGTGCCAGCTCACAGCCCCAGGGAGGCGGCTACACCTTC. Amino acid sequence: CASSQPQGGGYTF.

The chain is built from TRBV20-1 and TRBJ2-1; 7 nucleotides agree with TRBD2. This CDR3 comprises 13 residues. The V gene end was trimmed by 7 bases and the J gene end by 10 bases; junction bases not matched to a gene: 13. Germline V CDR1 and CDR2: DFQATT, SNEGSKA (reference sequence). The chain's CDR3 is CSVAGLSYREQFF. The DNA for the CDR3 is TGCAGTGTCGCGGGACTAAGCTACAGGGAGCAGTTCTTC.

This clonotype was picked up one time. The rearrangement links TRBV6-5 to TRBJ2-7; D unclear. Germline assignment: CDR1 MNHEY and CDR2 SVGAGI. Trimming took 10 bases from V and 6 from J, leaving 10 bases between them. CDR3 size: 10 residues. CDR3 DNA: TGTGCCACCCCTCCGGGCGAGCAGTACGTC. It specifies CATPPGEQYV.

The J gene is TRBJ1-6, the V gene TRBV3-1; D gene ambiguous. CDR3 length: 14 amino acids. V was clipped by 1 base and J by 2 bases, with 3 bases between them. Germline values: CDR1 LGHDT, CDR2 YNNKEL (reference sequence). The CDR3 spells CASSQGPYNSPLHF. The CDR3 bases are TGTGCCAGCAGCCAAGGTCCCTATAATTCACCCCTCCACTTT.

J is TRBJ2-2 and V is TRBV7-2; D not resolved. The V and J ends lost 5 bases and 4 bases respectively, with 11 bases between them. The CDR3 covers 14 residues. The germline V gene has CDR1 SGHTA and CDR2 FQGNSA. For the CDR3, the DNA is TGTGCCAGCAGCCCCCGCCGTACCACCGGGGAGCTGTTTTTT. Protein: CASSPRRTTGELFF.

The chain is built from TRBV28 and TRBJ2-3, with D hard to call. CDR1 is MDHEN, CDR2 SYDVKM, per germline. With 3 bases removed from V and 2 bases from J, the gap between germline ends came to 3 bases. The CDR3 sequence is 12 residues long. CDR3 DNA sequence: TGTGCCAGCAGTTTTATCACAGATACGCAGTATTTT. It encodes CASSFITDTQYF.

V gene TRBV18 combines with J gene TRBJ2-7; D not resolved. The germline V and J ends were trimmed by 4 bases and 6 bases, with 13 bases remaining between them. Germline V gene data show CDR1 as KGHSH and CDR2 as LQKENI. There are 13 residues in the CDR3. The CDR3 loop is CASSLSAPSEQYF. DNA of the CDR3: TGTGCCAGCTCACTCTCCGCCCCTAGCGAGCAGTACTTC.

The chain carries TRBV28 and TRBJ2-1; 8 positions agree with TRBD1. V trimming: 3 bases; J trimming: 4 bases; junction bases outside the gene matches: 5. This CDR3 is 15 amino acids long. The germline gives CDR1 MDHEN, CDR2 SYDVKM. CDR3 amino acids: CASSFGDRPYNEQFF. The CDR3 DNA sequence: TGTGCCAGCAGTTTCGGGGACAGGCCTTACAATGAGCAGTTCTTC.

V gene TRBV7-2 combines with J gene TRBJ2-1, with TRBD1 matching over 9 bases. This CDR3 is built from 15 residues. Germline-derived CDR1 and CDR2 are SGHTA and FQGNSA. Trimming removed 6 bases from V and 5 bases from J; junction bases left unmatched: 8. Here the CDR3 DNA reads TGTGCCAGCAGGCCGGGACAGGGAGTAGACAATGAGCAGTTCTTC. It translates to CASRPGQGVDNEQFF.

V usage is TRBV7-2 and J usage is TRBJ2-7; 10 bases map to TRBD2. Germline V lookup: CDR1 SGHTA, CDR2 FQGNSA. This CDR3 is 15 amino acids long. Trimming took 6 bases from V and 7 from J; bases not matched to a gene: 12. CDR3 protein: CASSRLLAGVGEQYF. As DNA, the CDR3 is TGTGCCAGCAGTCGCCTCCTAGCGGGAGTAGGTGAGCAGTACTTC.

This chain joins TRBV29-1 and TRBJ2-6; TRBD2 is a possible D gene (5 bases). This CDR3 has 14 amino acids. The V end was cut by 4 bases, the J end by 0 bases, with 7 bases between. Germline assignment: CDR1 SQVTM and CDR2 ANQGSEA. DNA for the CDR3: TGCAGCGTTGTGGACTCCTCTGGGGCCAACGTCCTGACTTTC. This sequence encodes CSVVDSSGANVLTF.

The CDR3 nucleotides read TGTGCCAGCAGCGGCCGGACCACCAGCTCCTACAATGAGCAGTTCTTC. It is translated as CASSGRTTSSYNEQFF. This rearrangement joins TRBV7-8 to TRBJ2-1; D is ambiguous. Deletions cut 5 bases from V and 0 bases from J, with 14 bases between. The germline CDR1 and CDR2 sequences are SGHVS and FQNEAQ. The length of the CDR3 is 16 residues. Full variable domain (missing parts from reference TRBV7-8 and TRBJ2-1): GAGVSQSPRYKVAKRGQDVALRCDPISGHVSLFWYQQALGQGPEFLTYFQNEAQLDKSGLPSDRFFAERPEGSVSTLKIQRTQQEDSAVYLCASSGRTTSSYNEQFFGPGTRLTVL.